A single sample is the source of the 24 T cell receptor beta chains below, sequenced in a study of blood T cell repertoires in COVID-19. Some clones are missing from TCRdb's copy, which holds only in-frame ones; the method was immunoSEQ multiplex PCR. The repertoire includes 230,000 or so clones, about 87% of them detected once, and approximately 2.7% sits in the top ten. The material sequenced was PBMCs or T cells enriched from blood (not recorded which). These TCRs come from a woman between 25 and 40 years old who had recovered from COVID-19.

V usage is TRBV27 and J usage is TRBJ1-6; no clear D gene. CDR1 and CDR2 from the germline V gene are MNHEY and SMNVEV (reference sequence). Trimming took off 0 bases at V and 8 bases at J, with 5 bases between the two ends. This CDR3 has 13 residues. CDR3 in amino acids: CASSLSSDSPLHF. The CDR3 DNA is TGTGCCAGCAGTTTATCCAGCGATTCACCCCTCCACTTT.

V is TRBV5-5 and J is TRBJ1-1; D is ambiguous. This CDR3 is 12 amino acids long. The V and J ends lost 4 bases and 1 base respectively, with 5 bases between them. The germline V gene encodes CDR1 SGHKS and CDR2 YYEKEE (reference sequence). The CDR3 bases are TGTGCCAGCAGCCTGAGGAACACTGAAGCTTTCTTT. It yields the protein CASSLRNTEAFF.

This clone was seen only a few times. The CDR3 nucleotides read TGTGCCAGCTCACCTGGTAGAGGGATGGCTAACTATGGCTACACCTTC. As protein: CASSPGRGMANYGYTF. V and J are TRBV18 and TRBJ1-2; no clear D gene. The germline V and J ends were trimmed by 3 bases and 0 bases, with 14 bases remaining between them. CDR1 KGHSH and CDR2 LQKENI come from the germline V gene. The CDR3 is made up of 16 amino acids.

The chain recombines TRBV4-2 with TRBJ2-7; D possibly corresponds to TRBD2 (6 bases). This CDR3 is 14 amino acids long. The V gene's germline CDR1 is LGHNA and CDR2 YNFKEQ. Trimming shortened V by 0 bases and J by 4 bases, and 10 bases separated the two germline ends. The CDR3 spells CASSQDGGFYEQYF. CDR3 coding DNA: TGTGCCAGCAGCCAAGATGGGGGGTTTTACGAGCAGTACTTC.

The chain combines TRBV5-4 with TRBJ2-1, with D hard to call. Trimming removed 1 base at V and 6 bases at J, with 5 bases between. Germline V lookup: CDR1 SGHNT, CDR2 YYREEE (reference sequence). The CDR3 runs 12 residues. Here the CDR3 DNA reads TGTGCCAGCAGCTTGATCTCCAATGAGCAGTTCTTC. Amino acids: CASSLISNEQFF.

V gene TRBV7-9 combines with J gene TRBJ1-2; a possible D gene is TRBD1 (5 bases). CDR1 SEHNR and CDR2 FQNEAQ come from the germline V gene (reference sequence). V lost 1 base and J 0 bases, leaving 9 bases between the germline ends. This CDR3 spans 15 amino acids. The CDR3 is CASSLGGPTNYGYTF. As DNA, the CDR3 is TGTGCCAGCAGCTTAGGGGGCCCTACTAACTATGGCTACACCTTC.

The chain has TRBV2 and TRBJ1-6; TRBD1 matches 7 bases. The V and J ends lost 1 base and 8 bases, in that order; junction bases with no gene match: 11. From germline, CDR1 is SNHLY and CDR2 FYNNEI. The CDR3 loop spans 17 amino acids. This chain's CDR3 is CASSEESPGQIYSPLHF. CDR3 DNA sequence: TGTGCCAGCAGTGAAGAATCCCCGGGACAGATTTATTCACCCCTCCACTTT. Full variable domain (remainder filled in from reference TRBV2 and TRBJ1-6): EPEVTQTPSHQVTQMGQEVILRCVPISNHLYFYWYRQILGQKVEFLVSFYNNEISEKSEIFDDQFSVERPDGSNFTLKIRSTKLEDSAMYFCASSEESPGQIYSPLHFGNGTRLTVT.

V gene TRBV5-8 combines with J gene TRBJ1-5; possible D gene TRBD1, 6 bases. V lost 4 bases and J 0 bases, leaving 14 bases between the germline ends. The CDR3 loop spans 16 amino acids. Germline V gene data show CDR1 as SGHTS and CDR2 as YDEGEE. CDR3 nucleotides: TGTGCCAGCAGCCGACCACAGGGATTTAGCAATCAGCCCCAGCATTTT. Amino acid sequence: CASSRPQGFSNQPQHF.

This chain joins TRBV4-1 and TRBJ1-5; weak D call: TRBD1 (5 bases). The CDR3 is 17 amino acids. Trimming took off 1 base at V and 3 bases at J, with 16 bases between the two ends. The germline CDR1 and CDR2 sequences are MGHRA and YSYEKL. CDR3 sequence reads: CASSQVGGGAINQPQHF. The CDR3 DNA follows: TGCGCCAGCAGCCAAGTGGGGGGAGGGGCGATCAATCAGCCCCAGCATTTT.

This chain links TRBV6-2 or TRBV6-3 with TRBJ2-2; unclear D gene. The CDR3 spans 14 residues. Trimming took off 5 bases at V and 3 bases at J, with 10 bases between the two ends. From germline, CDR1 is MNHEY and CDR2 SVGEGT. CDR3: CASSPSVDTGELFF. CDR3 DNA sequence: TGTGCCAGCAGTCCCTCAGTTGACACCGGGGAGCTGTTTTTT.

V is TRBV6-1 and J is TRBJ2-7; possibly TRBD1 for D (5 bases). Germline V gene lookup returns CDR1 MNHNS and CDR2 SASEGT. This CDR3 is built from 13 residues. Trimming shortened V by 3 bases and J by 3 bases, and 9 bases separated the two germline ends. The CDR3 loop is CASSDQGLYEQYF. CDR3 DNA sequence: TGTGCCAGCAGTGATCAGGGCCTCTACGAGCAGTACTTC.

This clone was observed once. V is TRBV7-2 and J is TRBJ2-5, with 7 bases fitting TRBD2. From germline, CDR1 is SGHTA and CDR2 FQGNSA. The ends lost 3 bases at V and 7 bases at J; junction bases unmatched: 8. This CDR3 has 14 amino acids. The CDR3 region has the DNA TGTGCCAGCAGCTTTAGTGGCGGGGGATCGACCCAGTACTTC. Amino acid sequence: CASSFSGGGSTQYF. The entire variable domain, with the rest obtained from reference TRBV7-2 and TRBJ2-5, is as follows: GAGVSQSPSNKVTEKGKDVELRCDPISGHTALYWYRQSLGQGLEFLIYFQGNSAPDKSGLPSDRFSAERTGGSVSTLTIQRTQQEDSAVYLCASSFSGGGSTQYFGPGTRLLVL.

The J gene is TRBJ2-7, the V gene TRBV29-1; D ambiguous. This CDR3 comprises 11 residues. V dropped 4 bases and J dropped 2 bases, with 6 bases sitting between them. The V gene's germline CDR1 is SQVTM and CDR2 ANQGSEA. The CDR3 DNA follows: TGCAGCGTTGGAGGTACCTACGAGCAGTACTTC. The encoded protein is CSVGGTYEQYF.

J is TRBJ2-1 and V is TRBV13; 8 nucleotides align to TRBD1. J was trimmed by 1 base and V by 3 bases; bases with no gene match: 8. This CDR3 is 17 amino acids long. Per germline, CDR1 PRHDT and CDR2 FYEKMQ (reference sequence). The DNA of the CDR3 is TGTGCCAGCAGCTTCCGTGCAGGGGGCACGTCCTACAATGAGCAGTTCTTC. This encodes CASSFRAGGTSYNEQFF.

V usage is TRBV7-8 and J usage is TRBJ2-7; the D is unclear. The CDR3 contains 12 residues. Germline V gene sequence: CDR1 SGHVS, CDR2 FQNEAQ. V was shortened by 3 bases and J by 6 bases, with 9 bases between the two germline ends. The CDR3 spells CASSFPMAEQYF. As DNA, the CDR3 is TGTGCCAGCAGCTTCCCCATGGCCGAGCAGTACTTC.

V and J are TRBV4-2 and TRBJ2-5; 14 bases agree with TRBD2. The CDR3 runs 16 residues. Trimming at V came to 3 bases and at J to 5 bases, leaving 5 bases not matched to a gene. CDR1 is LGHNA and CDR2 is YNFKEQ in the germline V gene. This CDR3 is CASSQAGTSGGETQYF. Here the CDR3 DNA reads TGTGCCAGCAGCCAGGCCGGGACTAGCGGGGGTGAGACCCAGTACTTC.

This sequence joins TRBV11-2 and TRBJ1-6; D remains ambiguous. Germline values: CDR1 SGHAT, CDR2 FQNNGV. The CDR3 consists of 15 residues. V lost 5 bases, J lost 7 bases, and 15 bases lay in between. This CDR3 reads CASSLRGRGNSPLHF. The CDR3 DNA sequence: TGTGCCAGCAGCCTAAGAGGACGGGGAAATTCACCCCTCCACTTT. The entire variable domain, with the rest obtained from reference TRBV11-2 and TRBJ1-6, is as follows: EAGVAQSPRYKIIEKRQSVAFWCNPISGHATLYWYQQILGQGPKLLIQFQNNGVVDDSQLPKDRFSAERLKGVDSTLKIQPAKLEDSAVYLCASSLRGRGNSPLHFGNGTRLTVT.

This chain uses TRBV4-3 with TRBJ1-2, with D possibly matching TRBD1 (5 bases). Germline CDR1 reads LGHNA; CDR2 reads YSLEER. This CDR3 is 14 amino acids long. V was clipped by 1 base and J by 4 bases, with 10 bases between them. CDR3 bases: TGCGCCAGCAGCCAAGGTCTGGGGGGCTATGGCTACACCTTC. This gives the protein CASSQGLGGYGYTF.

V and J are TRBV2 and TRBJ1-1; 7 nucleotides agree with TRBD1. V shed 11 bases, J shed 0 bases, and the junction held 6 bases outside the gene matches. Germline V lookup: CDR1 SNHLY, CDR2 FYNNEI. The CDR3 totals 13 residues. The CDR3 nucleotides are TGTGCCCGCGACAGGGAGATGAACACTGAAGCTTTCTTT. This translates into CARDREMNTEAFF.

The gene calls are TRBV5-4 and TRBJ1-2; 8 bases fit TRBD1. In germline, CDR1 is SGHNT, CDR2 YYREEE (reference sequence). This CDR3 has 16 amino acids. V lost 4 bases and J lost 4; bases outside the gene matches: 12. The chain's CDR3 is CASSRAGRGRPYGYTF. CDR3 DNA sequence: TGTGCCAGCAGCCGCGCGGGCAGGGGGCGCCCCTATGGCTACACCTTC.

The rearrangement uses TRBV10-3 and TRBJ1-1; 9 bases match TRBD1. CDR3 size: 14 residues. CDR1 and CDR2 from the germline V gene are ENHRY and SYGVKD. V shed 6 bases, J shed 6 bases, and the junction held 8 bases outside the gene matches. The CDR3 bases are TGTGCCATCAGACCCGGGACAGGGAGAGCTGAAGCTTTCTTT. Residues: CAIRPGTGRAEAFF.

The gene calls are TRBV19 and TRBJ2-7, with 7 bases matching TRBD1. This CDR3 is built from 15 residues. Unmatched junction bases numbered 14, after V lost 5 bases and J lost 7 bases. Germline assignment: CDR1 LNHDA and CDR2 SQIVND (reference sequence). CDR3: CASSSRQGTLGEQYF. The CDR3 DNA sequence: TGTGCCAGTAGTTCCCGACAGGGAACTCTAGGGGAGCAGTACTTC.

This CDR3 reads CASSQDSVLNEQFF. DNA for the CDR3: TGTGCCAGCAGCCAAGATAGCGTCCTCAATGAGCAGTTCTTC. The V gene is TRBV3-1 (or the pseudogene TRBV3-2), the J gene TRBJ2-1; weak D call: TRBD2 (5 bases). Germline V CDR1 and CDR2: LGHDT, YNNKEL (reference sequence). Trimming removed 0 bases from V and 6 bases from J, with 9 bases in between. This CDR3 spans 14 amino acids.

The chain carries TRBV6-2 or TRBV6-3 and TRBJ2-7; 8 nucleotides line up with TRBD1. CDR3 length equals 16 residues. With V trimmed by 0 bases and J by 5 bases, 9 bases remained unmatched. Germline loops: CDR1 MNHEY, CDR2 SVGEGT. For the CDR3, the DNA is TGTGCCAGCAGTTACTCGCCCCGACAGGGGTTACACGAGCAGTACTTC. Amino acids: CASSYSPRQGLHEQYF.